This T cell receptor beta chain was sequenced for a study of Ad26.COV2.S vaccination and SARS-CoV-2 variants. Overall study: The authors gave Ad26.COV2.S intramuscularly, either once or twice 56 days apart.

General study findings and limits: Substantial breadth in spike-specific CD8+ and CD4+ T cell responses was reportedly seen after vaccination. Placebo recipients and vaccine recipients were similar in non-spike TCR breadth.

This clone was observed once. Its specificity is unknown. The repertoire was sequenced with immunoSEQ multiplex PCR; TCRdb's copy has only in-frame clones and lacks some. The sample includes 200,000 to 250,000 clones, around nine tenths of them seen just once. Described treatment: roughly 19 received Ad26.COV2.S at low or high dose, single or two shots; roughly five received placebo; per-sample allocation not given. Specimens were obtained on day 63 following the first vaccine or placebo injection. This clonotype originated in a person between 18 and 59 years old who received the Ad26.COV2.S COVID-19 vaccine or a placebo. Sequencing was performed on peripheral blood, taken in a trial of Ad26.COV2.S vaccine versus placebo.

CDR3 sequence (DNA): TGTGCCAGCAGCTCCGGGACAGCAATCACCCGTTTAACTAATGAAAAACTGTTTTTT. It yields the protein CASSSGTAITRLTNEKLFF. The chain uses TRBV7-3 and TRBJ1-4; 7 nucleotides match TRBD1. Trimming at V came to 4 bases and at J to 1 base, leaving 15 bases not matched to a gene. This CDR3 spans 19 amino acids. CDR1 is SGHTA and CDR2 is FQGTGA in the germline V gene.